Listed below are T cell receptor beta chains from one sample, sequenced in a study of cytomegalovirus exposure and HLA in healthy donors. Data came from immunoSEQ multiplex PCR; TCRdb stores just in-frame clones and leaves some out. This table has approximately 98,000 clones, about 85% appearing once. The sequenced sample consisted of PBMCs. These receptors all come from a woman in her late teens or twenties in good health and CMV-seronegative. Each CDR3 is given with its conserved first and last residue. A D gene is named only where the DNA matches it firmly. Size values are once, few and many counts, or a class for expanded clones, and some rows have none.

cdr3_nt	cdr3_aa	j_call	v_call	clone_size	d_call
TGTGCCAGTATAGTCGGCACTGAAGCTTTCTTT	CASIVGTEAFF	TRBJ1-1	TRBV19	.	.
TGTGCCAGCAGCCCCCTCGGAGGCGACCCCTTCACAGATACGCAGTATTTT	CASSPLGGDPFTDTQYF	TRBJ2-3	TRBV9	.	.
TGTGCCAGCAGGAATAGCGGGGTGTCCGGGGAGCTGTTTTTT	CASRNSGVSGELFF	TRBJ2-2	TRBV2	few	TRBD2
TGTGCCAGCAGCTTATGGCACATCCCTGAAGCTTTCTTT	CASSLWHIPEAFF	TRBJ1-1	TRBV13	.	.
TGTGCCAGCAGCTTAGAGGGGGACTATGGCTACACCTTC	CASSLEGDYGYTF	TRBJ1-2	TRBV7-9	once	.
TGTGCCAGCAGCCAAGATCGAGGATACACTGAAGCTTTCTTT	CASSQDRGYTEAFF	TRBJ1-1	TRBV4-2	.	.
TGTGCCAGCAGCTCCATCCAGGGGAAGGATTATGGCTACACCTTC	CASSSIQGKDYGYTF	TRBJ1-2	TRBV5-8	.	.
TGTGCCAGCAGCTCTATGGGAGCGGGGGTCTACAATGAGCAGTTCTTC	CASSSMGAGVYNEQFF	TRBJ2-1	TRBV7-2	.	TRBD2
TGTGCCAGCAGCTTGGGAGGAAATTCACCCCTCCACTTT	CASSLGGNSPLHF	TRBJ1-6	TRBV5-6	.	.
TGTGCCAGCACATTGGAGGCAACTAATGAAAAACTGTTTTTT	CASTLEATNEKLFF	TRBJ1-4	TRBV6-1	.	.
TGTGCCAGCAGGTCGGGAAACACCATATATTTT	CASRSGNTIYF	TRBJ1-3	TRBV28	.	.
TGTGCCAGCAGCTTGTCTATAGAAGATACGCAGTATTTT	CASSLSIEDTQYF	TRBJ2-3	TRBV5-6	.	.
TGTGCCAGCAGTTTAGCCAGAACCCCCGGGGAGCTGTTTTTT	CASSLARTPGELFF	TRBJ2-2	TRBV28	.	.
TGTGCCAGTAGTATCTGGACAGGGGAAGAGGATACGCAGTATTTT	CASSIWTGEEDTQYF	TRBJ2-3	TRBV19	.	TRBD1
TGTGCCAGCAGCCCGTATTTGGAGCAGTACTTC	CASSPYLEQYF	TRBJ2-7	TRBV7-2	few	.
TGTGCCAGCAGGCCCAGGGGGAACACAGATACGCAGTATTTT	CASRPRGNTDTQYF	TRBJ2-3	TRBV5-4	.	TRBD1
TGTGCCAGCTCACCTACCCGACTAAACGAGCAGTACTTC	CASSPTRLNEQYF	TRBJ2-7	TRBV18	once	.
TGTGCCAGCATCGGGGGTCCGAGCTCTGGAAACACCATATATTTT	CASIGGPSSGNTIYF	TRBJ1-3	TRBV7-9	.	.
TGTGCCAGCAGCTCCGAGCGCAGGGCTCTCTCCTACGAGCAGTACTTC	CASSSERRALSYEQYF	TRBJ2-7	TRBV7-9	.	.
TGCGCCAGCAGTAGAACAGGGAACAATCAGCCCCAGCATTTT	CASSRTGNNQPQHF	TRBJ1-5	TRBV10-1	.	.
TGTGCCAGCGGTCGGGACAGTTACTACGAGCAGTACTTC	CASGRDSYYEQYF	TRBJ2-7	TRBV7-9	.	TRBD1
TGTGCCAGCAGCCTCGGTGTGGTCGGCTCTGGAAACACCATATATTTT	CASSLGVVGSGNTIYF	TRBJ1-3	TRBV5-4	.	.
TGCGCCAGCAGCTCTCCCGGGGCGGGGCCTTCCTACAATGAGCAGTTCTTC	CASSSPGAGPSYNEQFF	TRBJ2-1	TRBV5-1	once	.
TGCGCCAGCAGCCAACTGACAGGTCTCTACGAGCAGTACTTC	CASSQLTGLYEQYF	TRBJ2-7	TRBV4-1	once	.
TGTGCCATCAGTGAGTCAACAGGGAAGGAGACCCAGTACTTC	CAISESTGKETQYF	TRBJ2-5	TRBV10-3	.	.
TGTGCCAGCAGCCAAGAGACAGGGCGGGAGCAGTACTTC	CASSQETGREQYF	TRBJ2-7	TRBV4-2	.	TRBD1
TGTGCCAGTAGTATAGAAGGGAGGCAAAGCTACACCTTC	CASSIEGRQSYTF	TRBJ1-2	TRBV19	.	.
TGCGCCAGCAGCCACCCGGGACAGTTAGTTGTACCCCTCCACTTT	CASSHPGQLVVPLHF	TRBJ1-6	TRBV4-1	few	TRBD1
TGTGCCAGTAGTATTGGGCAGTCGAATTCACCCCTCCACTTT	CASSIGQSNSPLHF	TRBJ1-6	TRBV19	.	.
TGTGCCAGCAGCTTACAGATACCCAAGGGGGAGACCCAGTACTTC	CASSLQIPKGETQYF	TRBJ2-5	TRBV5-8	.	.
TGTGCCATCAGTGAGGGGGACACGAACGAGCAGTACTTC	CAISEGDTNEQYF	TRBJ2-7	TRBV10-3	.	.
TGTGCCAGCAGCGGTATCGATGGCTACACCTTC	CASSGIDGYTF	TRBJ1-2	TRBV9	.	.
TGCGCCAGCAGCTCACAGGGGGCCTCCTATAATTCACCCCTCCACTTT	CASSSQGASYNSPLHF	TRBJ1-6	TRBV5-1	.	TRBD1
TGTGCCAGCAGCCAAGGGGCGGGGGTAACCGGGGAGCTGTTTTTT	CASSQGAGVTGELFF	TRBJ2-2	TRBV7-6	.	TRBD2
TGCGCCAGCAGCTTGTACGGGACAGCGAACACTGAAGCTTTCTTT	CASSLYGTANTEAFF	TRBJ1-1	TRBV5-1	.	TRBD1
TGTGCCTCGGGGGGGGTGCCTATGAAAGGCTACACCTTC	CASGGVPMKGYTF	TRBJ1-2	TRBV27	once	.
TGTGCCAGCACCCTAATAAACACAGATACGCAGTATTTT	CASTLINTDTQYF	TRBJ2-3	TRBV5-5	.	.
TGTGCCAGTAGTACCGGGACAGCGGGGGGCGAGCAGTACTTC	CASSTGTAGGEQYF	TRBJ2-7	TRBV19	.	TRBD2
TGTGCCAGCACCCAAACGGGGGGGCCATCGTCTAATGAGCAGTTCTTC	CASTQTGGPSSNEQFF	TRBJ2-1	TRBV27	once	TRBD2
TGCGCCAGCAGCCCCCAGACAGGGAACGCTGAAGCTTTCTTT	CASSPQTGNAEAFF	TRBJ1-1	TRBV5-1	.	TRBD1
TGTGCCAGCAGCAACTCGGGACAGGGAGGAGAGACCCAGTACTTC	CASSNSGQGGETQYF	TRBJ2-5	TRBV9	.	TRBD1
TGTGCCAGCAGCCTCCCCGACTATGGCTACACCTTC	CASSLPDYGYTF	TRBJ1-2	TRBV5-6	.	.
TGCGCCAGCAGCCAAGAGGAGCGGGGGGCATCAGATACGCAGTATTTT	CASSQEERGASDTQYF	TRBJ2-3	TRBV4-1	.	TRBD2
TGTGCCACCAGCGGGAACAGGAGACCCTATGGCTACACCTTC	CATSGNRRPYGYTF	TRBJ1-2	TRBV15	.	.
TGTGCCAGCAGTCTCAGGGGAGTCGGGAATTCACCCCTCCACTTT	CASSLRGVGNSPLHF	TRBJ1-6	TRBV27	.	.
TGCGCCAGCAAACACCGGGACAGCTCCTACGAGCAGTACTTC	CASKHRDSSYEQYF	TRBJ2-7	TRBV5-1	.	TRBD1
TGTGCCAGCTCACCGCAGGGGATGGGAAACACCATATATTTT	CASSPQGMGNTIYF	TRBJ1-3	TRBV18	.	.
TGTGCCAGTAGTATGGGAGGGGAGGCTTTCTTT	CASSMGGEAFF	TRBJ1-1	TRBV19	.	.
TGTGCCAGCAGTGAATGGGCGGGGGATTTAAATACGCAGTATTTT	CASSEWAGDLNTQYF	TRBJ2-3	TRBV2	.	TRBD2